This TCR beta chain was observed in a study of T cell responses to AZD1222 COVID-19 vaccine (dated by TCRdb to the early 2020s). Looking at the study overall: AZD1222 recipients whose second dose came at about 4 weeks and those whose second dose came at about 12 weeks were combined into one group, since spike-specific TCR depth and breadth did not differ between the two schedules. Enrollment into the trials was organized by age into subgroups of 18-55, 56-69 and 70-plus years, and those subgroups contained roughly 150, 30 and 60 TCR-sequenced participants, respectively. TCR sequencing was performed for roughly 250 trial participants, of whom about 200 were given two doses of AZD1222 and roughly 25 were given two doses of MenACWY control vaccine. On the study overall, not on this receptor specifically: After two AZD1222 doses, both the breadth and the depth of spike-specific TCRs were significantly higher than at day 0 and than in MenACWY recipients. Reportedly, close to half of the unique spike-specific TCRs recognized epitopes lying outside the regions that are mutated in the B.1.351 and B.1.1.7 variants. Conclusions about previously exposed vaccinees are limited, since just six AZD1222 recipients were seropositive for SARS-CoV-2 at baseline. In the small 56-69-year group, the increase in depth fell short of significance, most likely because of low power. Participants were mostly white British and included more females than males, and it was suggested by the authors that clonal diversity may have been underestimated. Vaccine-associated CD4 TCRs spanned the whole spike protein, with dominant responses in regions 160-218 and 743-854. Because no day 14 peak-response samples were available, the repertoires could be characterized only after the peak T cell response.

With regard to this clone: Its antigen remains unidentified. No qualities accompany the bases; no much larger clone lies one base away.

The CDR3 regions of human TCRbeta chains were analyzed by immunosequencing. Per the source publication's procedure: Repertoire TCRs were matched against a reference library of SARS-CoV-2-specific TCRs generated with the MIRA antigen-specificity platform. Breadth meant the fraction of unique TCRs that were SARS-CoV-2-associated, whereas depth meant the fraction of total T cells that were SARS-CoV-2-associated. Using the MIRA data, each spike-specific TCR was assigned both to the spike region to which the TCR was reactive and to a CD4 or CD8 class. Log10-transformed breadth and depth values were compared by one-way ANOVA with Sidak's multiple comparisons tests. Drawn from immuneACCESS, this table holds only the in-frame rearrangements with V and J called that TCRdb kept. Clones are partly lost; checked studies trace under half to an unresolved V gene and leave the rest unexplained. V and J calls and clone size come straight from that table; D and trimming were deduced from the DNA. The sample includes around 100,000 clones, with roughly 90% observed a single time. Approximately 15% of the sample lies in the top ten.

The CDR3 spans 13 residues, from the cysteine through the phenylalanine. Only the CDR3 part of the read is kept: 39 bases, read in frame from the first base. Trimming removed 1 base from V and 4 bases from J, leaving 2 bases between the germline ends. In light of the paper, this sample's time point label describes: baseline before first vaccination. Samples from vaccinated people were obtained from the UK trials COV001 and COV002, which included a single-blind randomized controlled phase 2/3 trial of AZD1222 (ChAdOx1 nCoV-19) in healthy adults. Trial participant PBMC samples were collected at day 0 and day 28 after the second dose for TCRbeta chain sequencing.

Sequencing used peripheral blood, obtained on day 0 of AZD1222 vaccination. The sequence links TRBV12-3 or TRBV12-4 to TRBJ1-6; too little of a D gene remains to name it. The sequence was obtained from an adult in good health. The DNA sequence follows: TGTGCCAGCAGTTTAGGGTATAATTCACCCCTCCACTTT. Translated, this gives CASSLGYNSPLHF.